The T cell receptor beta chain under discussion was sequenced for a study of T cells in Graves' hyperthyroidism and ophthalmopathy. Study observations and caveats: Among clonotypes expanded in thyroid above 0.001, most were also found in blood.

There were TCR beta CDR3 regions amplified from RNA transcripts. The TCR CDR3 first-round RT-PCR relied on the HTBI primer set. TCRdb processed the multiplex PCR reads anew with MiXCR; each CDR3 protein has one entry. The sample records hundreds of thousands of distinct CDR3 sequences, 38% being singletons. The germline V and J ends were trimmed by 6 bases and 7 bases, with 21 bases remaining between them. CDR3 size: 14 residues. Germline V CDR1 and CDR2: DFQATT, SNEGSKA (reference sequence). Newly diagnosed hyperthyroidism, duration under 2 months, in patients aged 18 to 65. Clinical symptoms, serum thyroxine and TRAb, thyroid ultrasound and orbital computed tomography together formed the diagnostic basis. On this clonotype itself: Antigen: not known.

What was sequenced was blood. The rearrangement joins TRBV20-1 to TRBJ1-2, with TRBD1 as a possible D gene (5 bases). The source is a man in his late teens or twenties with Graves' hyperthyroidism. Here the CDR3 DNA reads TGCAGTGCCGAGACCACCTCGAGGGGAATTGGCTACACCTTC. Encoded protein: CSAETTSRGIGYTF.